This TCR beta chain was captured by sequencing in a study of beta chain features in type 1 diabetes (dated by TCRdb to 2017 to 2018). Regarding the research as a whole: Mean age, gender distribution, total cell number and subset yield did not differ between patients and healthy donors. Naive and central memory subsets were obtained from all 30 or so donors, but regulatory and stem cell-like memory subsets were isolated from only 8 patients and roughly 8 healthy donors. A total of under 120,000,000 sorted cells were examined across all samples, and RNA yield correlated strongly with the number of cells per subset. In the study, recently diagnosed type 1 diabetes patients and matched healthy donors were compared on the TCRB repertoires of their sorted circulating CD4+ T cell subsets. What the work shows at the level of the full study, not this receptor alone: Because cDNA was sequenced instead of genomic DNA, highly expressing activated cells could be over-represented, though the groups showed no difference in activation or CD3 levels. Only small numbers of individuals were included in the HLA sub-analyses, which left unresolved whether HLA type had any influence on TCRB rearrangement. At VDJ recombination sites, patients with type 1 diabetes made fewer insertions and deleted more nucleotides, a pattern implying thymic rearrangement abnormalities. Naive, central memory and regulatory TCRB repertoires appeared more similar among patients than among healthy donors. In all four CD4+ subsets, TCRB CDR3 length was moderately but significantly shorter in type 1 diabetes patients. PCR might favor shorter templates, but patient and control samples were amplified and corrected together, so any skew would affect both groups equally.

The High Capacity cDNA Reverse Transcription Kit was used to reverse transcribe all of the isolated RNA, meaning that expressed TCRB transcripts were what got sequenced. Naive, central memory and regulatory T cell samples underwent deep immunoSEQ sequencing, averaging around 3.6 million total reads per sample. After sorted cells were lysed in RLT buffer, RNA was extracted with DNase-treated RNeasy Micro or Mini kits, with the choice depending on cell number. Each cell subset was processed separately to prevent cross-contamination, with patient and healthy donor samples processed together. The immunoSEQ multiplex PCR was used to amplify TCRB sequences from cDNA, generating 87-bp fragments that spanned the CDR3 region. The amplicons were sequenced using the Illumina HiSeq platform. The paper's data handling went like this. PCR bias was corrected computationally using synthetic template baselines, and reads within Hamming distance 2 were collapsed, with unmergeable singletons discarded. Reads were aligned against IMGT so that V, D and J genes, CDR3 length and insertions or deletions at six rearrangement sites could be assigned. Within each subset, clonotype counts were normalized to sorted cell number, after which true diversity and Gini coefficients were computed with the tcR R package. Repertoire sharing was quantified using the overlap coefficient calculated on TCRB nucleotide sequences. As a proxy for the pre-selection repertoire, out-of-frame TCRB sequences from naive cells were analyzed. The immuneACCESS repertoire file appears here via TCRdb, limited to in-frame rearrangements. These files lack a portion of the clones; in checked studies, under half of the deficit traces to unresolved V genes, and the cause of the others is not known. That table furnishes V, J and clone size, whereas the DNA furnished D and trimming. The sample includes around 250,000 clones, with 13% to 15% observed a single time. The top ten constitute 0.026% of the sample.

A single peripheral blood draw of about 120 mL on average was collected from each donor into heparinised tubes. Naive, central memory, regulatory and stem cell-like memory CD4+ T cells were sorted on a BD FACSAria II using a panel including CD45RO, CCR7, CD25, CD127, CD95 and CD27. A purity above 98% was achieved for all sorted populations. PBMCs were isolated right away by Lymphoprep density gradient centrifugation and were stained directly, without culture. To minimize batch effects, samples were stained and sorted in pairs, one healthy donor with one patient per experiment. From V the trimming removes 4 bases and from J it removes 3 bases, while the gene matches leave 5 bases of the junction unaccounted for. Looking up the germline V gene yields CDR1 SGHDT and CDR2 YYEEEE. The CDR3 runs 15 residues from the cysteine to the phenylalanine. Only the CDR3 DNA stays, 45 bases, in frame from base 1.

About this clone itself: Its recognized antigen is unknown. No qualities accompany the bases; no much larger clone lies one base away.

This TCR derives from a woman aged 40 to 50 in good health. The V and J genes are TRBV5-6 and TRBJ1-3, and TRBD1 matches 9 of the central bases. The sequenced material came from naive CD4+ T cells from blood. The cell subset or site label on this specimen signifies: true naive CD4+ T cells. In nucleotide form, the sequence is TGTGCCAGCAGCATGCCGACAGGGGGTGGAAACACCATATATTTT. It encodes CASSMPTGGGNTIYF. With the rest looked up from the reference TRBV5-6 and TRBJ1-3 genes rather than sequenced, the full variable domain is DAGVTQSPTHLIKTRGQQVTLRCSPKSGHDTVSWYQQALGQGPQFIFQYYEEEERQRGNFPDRFSGHQFPNYSSELNVNALLLGDSALYLCASSMPTGGGNTIYFGEGSWLTVV.